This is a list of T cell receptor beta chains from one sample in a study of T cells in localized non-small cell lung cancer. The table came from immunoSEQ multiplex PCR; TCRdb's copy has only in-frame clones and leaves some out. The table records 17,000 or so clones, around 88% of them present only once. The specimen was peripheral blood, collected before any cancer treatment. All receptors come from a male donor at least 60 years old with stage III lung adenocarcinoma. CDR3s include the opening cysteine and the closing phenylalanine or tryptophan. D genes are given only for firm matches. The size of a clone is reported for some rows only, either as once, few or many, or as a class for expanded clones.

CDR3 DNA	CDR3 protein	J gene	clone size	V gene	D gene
TGTGCCAGCAGTTCCCCAACTAACCAATACGAGCAGTACTTC	CASSSPTNQYEQYF	TRBJ2-7	once	TRBV6-6	-
TGTGCCAGCAGCGTGACTAGCGGGGGGTTCAATGAGCAGTTCTTC	CASSVTSGGFNEQFF	TRBJ2-1	once	TRBV2	TRBD2
TGTGCCAGCTCACCGACGGGAGTTAATGAAAAACTGTTTTTT	CASSPTGVNEKLFF	TRBJ1-4	-	TRBV18	-
TGCGCCAGCAGCTGGACGACAGGGGCCGCTGAAGCTTTCTTT	CASSWTTGAAEAFF	TRBJ1-1	-	TRBV5-1	TRBD1
TGTGCCAGCAGTTACTCAGGATACACTGAAGCTTTCTTT	CASSYSGYTEAFF	TRBJ1-1	once	TRBV6-6	-
TGTGCCACCAGCACCCGGGAAACGAACACCGGGGAGCTGTTTTTT	CATSTRETNTGELFF	TRBJ2-2	-	TRBV15	-
TGTGCCAGTAAGTCGGTTGTGACGAACACTGAAGCTTTCTTT	CASKSVVTNTEAFF	TRBJ1-1	-	TRBV19	-
TGTGCCAGCGGAGGTAGCCTTAATGAAAAACTGTTTTTT	CASGGSLNEKLFF	TRBJ1-4	-	TRBV5-6	-
TGTGCCAGTAGTATGCCGGCCTACTCTGGAAACACCATATATTTT	CASSMPAYSGNTIYF	TRBJ1-3	-	TRBV19	-
TGTGCCAGTAACCGTGGACAGGTCATGAACACTGAAGCTTTCTTT	CASNRGQVMNTEAFF	TRBJ1-1	-	TRBV6-1	TRBD1
TGCAGCGTTGTACAAGGCATGGGAGCTTTCTTT	CSVVQGMGAFF	TRBJ1-1	-	TRBV29-1	-
TGTGCCAGCAGCCCGGGGGGGCGTCCCTACGAGCAGTACTTC	CASSPGGRPYEQYF	TRBJ2-7	-	TRBV2	TRBD2
TGTGCCTGGAGTGGTTCGGGGAGGCAGCCCCAGCATTTT	CAWSGSGRQPQHF	TRBJ1-5	-	TRBV30	-
TGTGCCAGCAGCTTAAGTGGCAGTAACTATGGCTACACCTTC	CASSLSGSNYGYTF	TRBJ1-2	-	TRBV7-3	-
TGTGCCAGCACCCGCCGGGGCGGGGTAGAATCCGACTATGGCTACACCTTC	CASTRRGGVESDYGYTF	TRBJ1-2	-	TRBV27	-
TGCGCCAGCAGCCAAGGCCAGCTCTCTGGAAACACCATATATTTT	CASSQGQLSGNTIYF	TRBJ1-3	-	TRBV4-1	-
TGTGCCAGCAGCGTAAGTGGGGGGGCCGACAATGAGCAGTTCTTC	CASSVSGGADNEQFF	TRBJ2-1	-	TRBV9	-
TGTGCCAGAAGCTTGGGCACTGAAGCTTTCTTT	CARSLGTEAFF	TRBJ1-1	-	TRBV5-3	-
TGTGCCAGCAGCAAGCGGGGGGGCCGCACCGGGGAGCTGTTTTTT	CASSKRGGRTGELFF	TRBJ2-2	-	TRBV6-5	TRBD2